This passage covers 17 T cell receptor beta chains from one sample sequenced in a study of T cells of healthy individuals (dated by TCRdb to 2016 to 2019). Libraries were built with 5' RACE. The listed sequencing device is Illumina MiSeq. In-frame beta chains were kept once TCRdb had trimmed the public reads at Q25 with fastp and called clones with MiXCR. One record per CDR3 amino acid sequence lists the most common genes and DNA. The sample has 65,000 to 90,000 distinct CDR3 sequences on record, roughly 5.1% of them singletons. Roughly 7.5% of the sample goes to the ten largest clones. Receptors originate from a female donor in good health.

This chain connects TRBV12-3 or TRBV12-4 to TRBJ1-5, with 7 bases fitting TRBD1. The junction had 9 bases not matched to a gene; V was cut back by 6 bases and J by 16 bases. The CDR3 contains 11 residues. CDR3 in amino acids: CASSRQGYLHF. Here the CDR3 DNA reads TGTGCCAGCAGCCGACAGGGCTATCTACATTTT.

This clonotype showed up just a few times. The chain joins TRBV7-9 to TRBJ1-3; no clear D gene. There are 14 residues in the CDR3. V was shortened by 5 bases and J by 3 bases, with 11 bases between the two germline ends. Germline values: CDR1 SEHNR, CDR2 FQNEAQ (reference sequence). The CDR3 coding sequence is TGTGCCAGCAGCCGGACGGGCTTTGGAAACACCATATATTTT. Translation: CASSRTGFGNTIYF.

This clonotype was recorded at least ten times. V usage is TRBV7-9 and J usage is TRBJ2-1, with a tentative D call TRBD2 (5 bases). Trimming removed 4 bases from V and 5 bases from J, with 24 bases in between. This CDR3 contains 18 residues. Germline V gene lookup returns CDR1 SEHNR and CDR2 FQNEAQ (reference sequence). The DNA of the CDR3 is TGTGCCAGCAGCTCAGAGATGGGGTCGGGGAATCCGAACAATGAGCAGTTCTTC. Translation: CASSSEMGSGNPNNEQFF.

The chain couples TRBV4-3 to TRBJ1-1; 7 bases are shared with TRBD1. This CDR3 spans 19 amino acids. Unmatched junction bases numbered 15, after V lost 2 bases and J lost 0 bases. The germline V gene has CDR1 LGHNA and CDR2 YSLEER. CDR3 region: CASSQPSTGVPFLNTEAFF. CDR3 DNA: TGCGCCAGCAGCCAACCGAGCACAGGGGTTCCTTTTTTGAACACTGAAGCTTTCTTT.

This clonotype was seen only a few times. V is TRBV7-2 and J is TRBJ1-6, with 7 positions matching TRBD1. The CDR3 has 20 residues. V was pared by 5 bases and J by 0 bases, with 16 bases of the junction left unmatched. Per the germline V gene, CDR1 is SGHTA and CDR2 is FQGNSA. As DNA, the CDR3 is TGTGCCAGCAGCGGTATTCCGGGACAGCTACTAAGCTCCTATAATTCACCCCTCCACTTT. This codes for CASSGIPGQLLSSYNSPLHF. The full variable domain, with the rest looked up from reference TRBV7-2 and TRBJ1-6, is GAGVSQSPSNKVTEKGKDVELRCDPISGHTALYWYRQSLGQGLEFLIYFQGNSAPDKSGLPSDRFSAERTGGSVSTLTIQRTQQEDSAVYLCASSGIPGQLLSSYNSPLHFGNGTRLTVT.

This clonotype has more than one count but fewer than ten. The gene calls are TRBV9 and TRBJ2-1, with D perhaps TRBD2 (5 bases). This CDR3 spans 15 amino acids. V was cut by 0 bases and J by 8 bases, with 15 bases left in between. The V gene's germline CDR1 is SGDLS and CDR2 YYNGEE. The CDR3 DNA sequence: TGTGCCAGCAGCGTAGTAGGGTATAAGGGAGATGAGCAGTTCTTC. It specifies CASSVVGYKGDEQFF.

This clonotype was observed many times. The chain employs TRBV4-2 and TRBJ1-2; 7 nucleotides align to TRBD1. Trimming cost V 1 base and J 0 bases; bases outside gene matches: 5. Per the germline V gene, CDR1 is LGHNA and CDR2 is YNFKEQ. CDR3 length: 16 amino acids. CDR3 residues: CASSQVTGAANYGYTF. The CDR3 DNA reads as TGTGCCAGCAGCCAAGTTACAGGGGCAGCTAACTATGGCTACACCTTC.

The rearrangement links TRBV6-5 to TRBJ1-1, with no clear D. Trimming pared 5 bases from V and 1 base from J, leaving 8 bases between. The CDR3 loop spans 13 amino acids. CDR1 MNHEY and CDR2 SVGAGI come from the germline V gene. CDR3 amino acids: CASSQWENTEAFF. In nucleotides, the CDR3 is TGTGCCAGCAGTCAGTGGGAGAACACTGAAGCTTTCTTT.

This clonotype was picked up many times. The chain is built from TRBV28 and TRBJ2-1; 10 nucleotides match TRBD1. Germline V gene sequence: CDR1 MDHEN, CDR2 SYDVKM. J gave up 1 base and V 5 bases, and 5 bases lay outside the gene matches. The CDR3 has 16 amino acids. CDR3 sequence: CASSPPDRGSYNEQFF. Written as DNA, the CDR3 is TGTGCCAGCAGTCCCCCGGACAGGGGGTCCTACAATGAGCAGTTCTTC.

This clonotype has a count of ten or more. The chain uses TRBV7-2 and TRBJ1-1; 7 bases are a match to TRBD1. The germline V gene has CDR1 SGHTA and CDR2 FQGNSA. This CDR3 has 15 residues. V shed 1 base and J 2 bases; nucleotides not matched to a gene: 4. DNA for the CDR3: TGTGCCAGCAGCTTAGGGGGGACAGTAAACACTGAAGCTTTCTTT. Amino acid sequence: CASSLGGTVNTEAFF.

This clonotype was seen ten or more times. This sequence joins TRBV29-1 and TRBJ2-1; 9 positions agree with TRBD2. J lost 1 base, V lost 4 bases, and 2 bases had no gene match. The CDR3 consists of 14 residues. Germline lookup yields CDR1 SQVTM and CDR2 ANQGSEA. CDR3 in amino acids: CSVVSGSSYNEQFF. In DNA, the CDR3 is TGCAGCGTTGTTAGCGGGAGTTCCTACAATGAGCAGTTCTTC.

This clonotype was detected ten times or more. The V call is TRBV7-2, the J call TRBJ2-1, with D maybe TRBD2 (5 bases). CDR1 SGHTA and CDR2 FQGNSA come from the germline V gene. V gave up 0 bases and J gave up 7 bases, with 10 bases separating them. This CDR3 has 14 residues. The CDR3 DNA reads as TGTGCCAGCAGCTTAGCGCTAGCCTGGAATGAGCAGTTCTTC. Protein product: CASSLALAWNEQFF. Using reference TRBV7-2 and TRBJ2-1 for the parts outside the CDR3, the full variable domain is GAGVSQSPSNKVTEKGKDVELRCDPISGHTALYWYRQSLGQGLEFLIYFQGNSAPDKSGLPSDRFSAERTGGSVSTLTIQRTQQEDSAVYLCASSLALAWNEQFFGPGTRLTVL.

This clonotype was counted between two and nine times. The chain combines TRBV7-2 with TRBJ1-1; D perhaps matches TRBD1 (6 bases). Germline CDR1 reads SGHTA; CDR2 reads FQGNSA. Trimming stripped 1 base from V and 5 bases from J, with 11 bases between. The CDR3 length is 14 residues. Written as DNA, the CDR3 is TGTGCCAGCAGCTTAGATGGAGGGGGTACTGAAGCTTTCTTT. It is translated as CASSLDGGGTEAFF.

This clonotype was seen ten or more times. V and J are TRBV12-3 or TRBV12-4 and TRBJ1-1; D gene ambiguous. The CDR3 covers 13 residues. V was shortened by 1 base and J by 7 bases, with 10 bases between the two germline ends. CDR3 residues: CASSLGRPYEAFF. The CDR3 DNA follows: TGTGCCAGCAGTTTAGGGAGACCATATGAAGCTTTCTTT.

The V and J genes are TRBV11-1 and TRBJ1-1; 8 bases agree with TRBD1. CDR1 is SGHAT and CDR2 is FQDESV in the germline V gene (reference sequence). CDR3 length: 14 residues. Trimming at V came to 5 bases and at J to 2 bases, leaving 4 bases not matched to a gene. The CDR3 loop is CASSRTGQNTEAFF. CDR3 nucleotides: TGTGCCAGCAGCCGGACAGGGCAAAACACTGAAGCTTTCTTT.

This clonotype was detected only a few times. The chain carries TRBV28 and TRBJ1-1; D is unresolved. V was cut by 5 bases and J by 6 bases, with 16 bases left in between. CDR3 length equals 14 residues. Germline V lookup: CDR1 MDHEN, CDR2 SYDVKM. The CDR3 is CASSALVPAPEAFF. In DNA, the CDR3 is TGTGCCAGCAGTGCTCTTGTCCCTGCCCCTGAAGCTTTCTTT.

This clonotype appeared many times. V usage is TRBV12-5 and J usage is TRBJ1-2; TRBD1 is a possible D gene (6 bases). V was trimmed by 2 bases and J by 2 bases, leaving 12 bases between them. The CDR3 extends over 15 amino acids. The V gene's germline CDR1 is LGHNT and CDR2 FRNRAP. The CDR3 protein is CASGLFPTGNYGYTF. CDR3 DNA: TGTGCTAGTGGTTTGTTCCCGACAGGCAACTATGGCTACACCTTC.